This T cell receptor beta chain was documented in a study of blood T cells in healthy people across ages. The study's findings and limits: Across the age range, TCR beta diversity per million T cells fell in a roughly linear way. PBMC samples, being unsorted, prevented any conclusive comparison of naive and antigen-experienced cells.

On this clonotype itself: What it binds is not known.

The use of a sample-barcoded 5' primer and a J-beta primer mix characterized a second PCR of roughly 6 to 12 cycles. MiXCR, run by TCRdb on the 5' RACE reads, gives a single entry per CDR3 protein. The repertoire has about 580,000 distinct CDR3 sequences, around 50% of them found once; the top ten carry about 26%. The CDR3 covers 15 residues. Germline V gives CDR1 SGDLS, CDR2 YYNGEE. V was pared by 0 bases and J by 8 bases, with 4 bases of the junction left unmatched. Sequencing used blood. This rearrangement joins TRBV9 to TRBJ1-4; the match to TRBD1 covers 10 bases. The sequence came from a man older than 75 in good health. The DNA of the CDR3 is TGTGCCAGCAGCGTAGAGGTGACAGGGGGCGAAAAACTGTTTTTT. Translation gives CASSVEVTGGEKLFF.